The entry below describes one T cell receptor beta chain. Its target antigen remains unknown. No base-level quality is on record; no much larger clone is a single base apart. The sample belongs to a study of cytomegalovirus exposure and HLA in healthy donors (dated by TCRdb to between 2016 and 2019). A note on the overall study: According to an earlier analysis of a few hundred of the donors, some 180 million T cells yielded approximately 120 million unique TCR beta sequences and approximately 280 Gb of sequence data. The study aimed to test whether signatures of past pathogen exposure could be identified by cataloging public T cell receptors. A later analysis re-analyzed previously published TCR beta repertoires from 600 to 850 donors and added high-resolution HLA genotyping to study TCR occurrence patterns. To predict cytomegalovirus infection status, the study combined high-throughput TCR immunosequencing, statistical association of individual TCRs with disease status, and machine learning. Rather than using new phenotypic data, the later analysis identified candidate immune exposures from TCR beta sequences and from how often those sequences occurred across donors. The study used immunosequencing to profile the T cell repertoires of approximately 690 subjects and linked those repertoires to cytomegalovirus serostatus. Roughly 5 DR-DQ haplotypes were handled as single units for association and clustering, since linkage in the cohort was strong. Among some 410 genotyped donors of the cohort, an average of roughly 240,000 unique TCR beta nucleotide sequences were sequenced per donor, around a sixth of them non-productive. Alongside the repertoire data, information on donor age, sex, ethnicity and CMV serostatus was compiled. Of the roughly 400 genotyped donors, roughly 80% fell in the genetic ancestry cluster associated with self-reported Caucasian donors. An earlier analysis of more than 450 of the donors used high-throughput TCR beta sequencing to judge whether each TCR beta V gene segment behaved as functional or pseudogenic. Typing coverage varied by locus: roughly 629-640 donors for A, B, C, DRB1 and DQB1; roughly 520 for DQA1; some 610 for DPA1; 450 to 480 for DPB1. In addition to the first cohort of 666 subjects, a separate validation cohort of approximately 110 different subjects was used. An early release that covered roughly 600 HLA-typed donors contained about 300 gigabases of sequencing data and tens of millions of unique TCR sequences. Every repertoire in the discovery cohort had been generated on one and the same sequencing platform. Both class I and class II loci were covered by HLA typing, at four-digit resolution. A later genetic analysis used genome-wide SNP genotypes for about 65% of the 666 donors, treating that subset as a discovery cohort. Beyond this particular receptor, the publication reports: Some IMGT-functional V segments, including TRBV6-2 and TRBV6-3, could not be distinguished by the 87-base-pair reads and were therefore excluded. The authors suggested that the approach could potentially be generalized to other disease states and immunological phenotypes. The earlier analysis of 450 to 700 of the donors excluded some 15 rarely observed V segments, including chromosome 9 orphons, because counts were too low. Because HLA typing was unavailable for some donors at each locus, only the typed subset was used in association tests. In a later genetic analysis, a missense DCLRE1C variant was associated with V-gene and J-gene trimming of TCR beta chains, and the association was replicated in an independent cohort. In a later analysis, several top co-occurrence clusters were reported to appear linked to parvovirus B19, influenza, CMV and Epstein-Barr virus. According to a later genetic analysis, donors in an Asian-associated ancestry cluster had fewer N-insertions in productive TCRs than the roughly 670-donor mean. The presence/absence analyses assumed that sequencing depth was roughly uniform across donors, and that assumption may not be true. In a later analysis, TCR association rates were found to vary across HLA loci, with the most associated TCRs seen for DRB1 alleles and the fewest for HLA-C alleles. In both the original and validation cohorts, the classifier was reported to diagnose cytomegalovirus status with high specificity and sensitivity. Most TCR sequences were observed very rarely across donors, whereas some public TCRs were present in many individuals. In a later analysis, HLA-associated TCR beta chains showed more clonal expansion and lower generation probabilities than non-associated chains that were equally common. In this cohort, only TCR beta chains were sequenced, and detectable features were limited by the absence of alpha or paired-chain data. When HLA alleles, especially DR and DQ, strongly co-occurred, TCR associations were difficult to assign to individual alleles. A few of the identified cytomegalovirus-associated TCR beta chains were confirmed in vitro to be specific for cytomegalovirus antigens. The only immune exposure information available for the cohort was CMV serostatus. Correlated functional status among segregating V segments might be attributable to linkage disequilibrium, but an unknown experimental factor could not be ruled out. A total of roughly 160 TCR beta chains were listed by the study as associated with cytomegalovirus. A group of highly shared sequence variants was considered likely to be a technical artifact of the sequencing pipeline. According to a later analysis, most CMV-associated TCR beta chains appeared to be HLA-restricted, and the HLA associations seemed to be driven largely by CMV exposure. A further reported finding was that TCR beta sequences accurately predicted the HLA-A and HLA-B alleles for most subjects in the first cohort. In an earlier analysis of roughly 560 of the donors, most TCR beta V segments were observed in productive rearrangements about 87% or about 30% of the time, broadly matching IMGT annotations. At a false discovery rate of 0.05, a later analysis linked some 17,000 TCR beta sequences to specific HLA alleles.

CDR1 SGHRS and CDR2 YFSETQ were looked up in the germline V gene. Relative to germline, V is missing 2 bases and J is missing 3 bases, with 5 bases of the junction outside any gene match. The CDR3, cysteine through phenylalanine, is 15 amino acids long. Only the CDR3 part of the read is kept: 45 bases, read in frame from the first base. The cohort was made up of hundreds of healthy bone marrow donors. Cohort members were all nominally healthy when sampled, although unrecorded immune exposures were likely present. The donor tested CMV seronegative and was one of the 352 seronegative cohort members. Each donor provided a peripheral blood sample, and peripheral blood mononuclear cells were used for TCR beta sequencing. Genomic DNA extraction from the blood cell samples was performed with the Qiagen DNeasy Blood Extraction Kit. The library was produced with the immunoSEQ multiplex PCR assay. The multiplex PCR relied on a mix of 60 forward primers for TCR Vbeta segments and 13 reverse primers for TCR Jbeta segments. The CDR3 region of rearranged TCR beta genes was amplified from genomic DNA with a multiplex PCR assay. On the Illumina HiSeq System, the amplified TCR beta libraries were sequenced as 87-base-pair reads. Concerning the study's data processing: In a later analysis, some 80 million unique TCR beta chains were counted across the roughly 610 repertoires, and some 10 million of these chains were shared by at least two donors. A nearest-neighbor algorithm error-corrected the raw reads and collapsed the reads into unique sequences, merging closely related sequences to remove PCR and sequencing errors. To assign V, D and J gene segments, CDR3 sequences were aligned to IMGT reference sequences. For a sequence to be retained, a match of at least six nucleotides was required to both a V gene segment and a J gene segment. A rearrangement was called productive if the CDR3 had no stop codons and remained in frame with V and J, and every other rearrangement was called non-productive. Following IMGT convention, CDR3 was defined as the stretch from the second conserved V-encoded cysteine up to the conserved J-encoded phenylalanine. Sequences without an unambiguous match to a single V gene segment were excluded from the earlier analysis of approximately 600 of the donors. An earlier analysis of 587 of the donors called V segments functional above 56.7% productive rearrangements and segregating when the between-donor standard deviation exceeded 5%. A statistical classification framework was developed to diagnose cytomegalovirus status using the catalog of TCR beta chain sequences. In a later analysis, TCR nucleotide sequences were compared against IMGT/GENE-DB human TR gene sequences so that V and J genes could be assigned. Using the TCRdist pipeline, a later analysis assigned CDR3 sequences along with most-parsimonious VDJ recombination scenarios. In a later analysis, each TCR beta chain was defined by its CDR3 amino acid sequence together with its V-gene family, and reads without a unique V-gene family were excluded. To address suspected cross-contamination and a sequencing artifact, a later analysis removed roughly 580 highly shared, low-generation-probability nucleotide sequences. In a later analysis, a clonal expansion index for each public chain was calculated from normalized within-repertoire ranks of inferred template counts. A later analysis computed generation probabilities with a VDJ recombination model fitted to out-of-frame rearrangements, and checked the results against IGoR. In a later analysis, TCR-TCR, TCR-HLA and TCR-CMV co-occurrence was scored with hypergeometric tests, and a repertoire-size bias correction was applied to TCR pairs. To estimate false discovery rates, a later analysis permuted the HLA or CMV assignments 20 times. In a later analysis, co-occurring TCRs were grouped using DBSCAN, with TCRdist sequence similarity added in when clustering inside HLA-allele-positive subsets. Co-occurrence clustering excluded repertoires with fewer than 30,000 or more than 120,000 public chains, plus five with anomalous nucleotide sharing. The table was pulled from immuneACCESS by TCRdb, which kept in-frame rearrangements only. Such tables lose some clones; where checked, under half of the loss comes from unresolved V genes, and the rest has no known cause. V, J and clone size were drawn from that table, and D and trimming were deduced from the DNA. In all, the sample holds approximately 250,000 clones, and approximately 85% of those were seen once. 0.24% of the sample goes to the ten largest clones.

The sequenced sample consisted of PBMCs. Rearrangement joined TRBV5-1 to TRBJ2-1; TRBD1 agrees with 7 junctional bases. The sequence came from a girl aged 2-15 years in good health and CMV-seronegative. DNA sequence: TGCGCCAGCAGCTTCCAGGGGGTAATCTACAATGAGCAGTTCTTC. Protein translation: CASSFQGVIYNEQFF.